This T cell receptor (beta chain) was identified in a study of blood T cell repertoires in COVID-19. The wider study: Whether acute or convalescent, the COVID-19 samples came from the United States, Italy and Spain. Sample material is recorded as cDNA or gDNA derived from T cells, B-cell-depleted T cells, or PBMCs.

V lost 0 bases and J 4 bases, leaving 13 bases between the germline ends. The CDR3 runs 16 residues. Per the germline V gene, CDR1 is MNHEY and CDR2 is SVGAGI. Original methodology: Estimation of nucleated cell counts was performed using reference gene primer amplification. Produced via immunoSEQ multiplex PCR; TCRdb's table is partial and in-frame only. The D gene and trimming were derived from the DNA, and the V and J assignments and clone size from that table. Among roughly 150,000 clones, about 88% were seen once, and the ten largest hold 5% to 6%. Material: peripheral blood. This sequence joins TRBV6-5 and TRBJ2-1; possible D gene TRBD1, 6 bases. This clonotype originated in a human donor in a cohort sampled during active COVID-19. The CDR3 bases are TGTGCCAGCAGTTACTCGACTGGGACAAAGTACAATGAGCAGTTCTTC. This encodes CASSYSTGTKYNEQFF.